This entry lists 5 T cell receptor beta chains sequenced from one sample in a study of T cell responses to AZD1222 COVID-19 vaccine. The method was immunoSEQ multiplex PCR; TCRdb's version includes in-frame clones alone and lacks a portion of them. The sample yields under 200,000 clones, 75% to 95% seen once. Sequencing was performed on peripheral blood, taken on day 0 of AZD1222 vaccination. The source is an adult in good health.

The rearrangement joins TRBV6-5 to TRBJ2-7; D remains unclear. The V and J ends lost 7 bases and 3 bases respectively, with 16 bases between them. This CDR3 contains 14 residues. CDR1 and CDR2 from the germline V gene are MNHEY and SVGAGI. This CDR3 is CASTERAQGYEQYF. CDR3 sequence (DNA): TGTGCCAGCACCGAACGGGCCCAAGGCTACGAGCAGTACTTC.

The chain has TRBV5-5 and TRBJ1-6, with D unclear. CDR1 and CDR2 from the germline V gene are SGHKS and YYEKEE (reference sequence). The length of the CDR3 is 17 residues. Trimming removed 0 bases at V and 0 bases at J, with 10 bases between. CDR3 sequence: CASSLVYGLSYNSPLHF. The CDR3, as DNA: TGTGCCAGCAGCTTGGTTTACGGACTCTCCTATAATTCACCCCTCCACTTT.

A few counts support this clone. The chain links TRBV4-1 to TRBJ1-2, with D hard to call. Deletions cut 1 base from V and 5 bases from J, with 17 bases between. CDR3 length equals 16 residues. From germline, CDR1 is MGHRA and CDR2 YSYEKL. CDR3 sequence (DNA): TGCGCCAGCAGCCAAGTTCGAAGGACGTACTCTTATGGCTACACCTTC. Translation gives CASSQVRRTYSYGYTF.

The rearrangement uses TRBV29-1 and TRBJ1-5, with TRBD1 as a possible D gene (5 bases). The CDR3 runs to 14 residues. Germline V lookup: CDR1 SQVTM, CDR2 ANQGSEA. Trimming cost V 4 bases and J 0 bases, with 10 bases left between them. The DNA of the CDR3 is TGCAGCGTTGCGAACAGGAATAGCAATCAGCCCCAGCATTTT. This gives the protein CSVANRNSNQPQHF. Full variable domain (missing parts from reference TRBV29-1 and TRBJ1-5): SAVISQKPSRDICQRGTSLTIQCQVDSQVTMMFWYRQQPGQSLTLIATANQGSEATYESGFVIDKFPISRPNLTFSTLTVSNMSPEDSSIYLCSVANRNSNQPQHFGDGTRLSIL.

V and J are TRBV19 and TRBJ1-2, with D hard to call. The germline V gene has CDR1 LNHDA and CDR2 SQIVND (reference sequence). V lost 3 bases, J lost 2 bases, and 7 bases lay in between. The CDR3 spans 13 residues. CDR3 nucleotides: TGTGCCAGTAGTATCCTAGCAAACTATGGCTACACCTTC. It specifies CASSILANYGYTF.